Described below is a single T cell receptor (beta chain) sequence and its context. Its cognate antigen has yet to be identified. Base qualities are missing; no much larger clone stands one base away. Using the deep immunoSEQ assay, multiplex PCR amplified TCR CDR3 regions from genomic DNA. For each cell subset, the extracted genomic DNA was distributed evenly across all wells of several immunoSEQ 96-well plates, and each plate served as one replicate. For sorted subsets, each replicate PCR was loaded with roughly 190 ng genomic DNA, equivalent to 30,000 or so T cell genomes. Purified libraries were measured with a Qubit 3.0 fluorometer, size-checked on a Bioanalyzer 2100, and measured again with the KAPA Library Quantification kit. Every immunoSEQ 96-well plate was sequenced on a separate single-read 150-cycle Illumina NextSeq 550 flow cell. Under the source paper's analysis protocol: The immunoSEQ output contained only junctional sequences without quality scores, so filtering could not match that applied to full-length reads. To assign V/J genes and CDR3, sequences were annotated using PyIR, a Python wrapper for IgBLAST v1.9, with IMGT germline references. Reads with weak V/J assignments (E-value above 1e-6), missing CDR3, stop codons, out-of-frame junctions, or ambiguous translated residues were removed. V3J clonotypes were defined by identical inferred V gene, J gene, and CDR3 amino acid sequence. To compute the percentage overlap between repertoires, the number of shared unique clonotypes was divided by the size of the smaller repertoire. Richness of each repertoire was evaluated using RTK rarefaction, the Chao1 estimator, and Recon v2.1 estimates of unobserved clonotypes. For all TCRbeta clonotypes obtained by the gDNA method from a handful of donors, generation probabilities were computed with OLGA. TCRdb retrieved this table from immuneACCESS and kept in-frame rearrangements only. Not all clones are present; in checked studies, unresolved V genes account for under half, and no reason is known for the remainder. That table furnishes V, J and clone size, whereas the DNA furnished D and trimming. In this sample the table shows about 2.4 million clones, more than 80% of which occur a single time. The leading ten clones occupy around 0.14% of the sample.

This entry comes from a study of shared clonotypes between healthy human individuals (dated by TCRdb to about 2020). At the level of the whole study: The cohort comprised a couple of women and a few men aged 18 to 49 years. Blood TCR repertoires of five healthy adults were deeply sequenced to estimate repertoire size and the extent of clonotype sharing between individuals. Different laboratories and diverse techniques were used to prepare libraries and sequence TCR repertoires, to increase sequencing depth and limit assay-specific biases. Between about 0.94 and 8.9 billion PBMCs per donor were obtained by leukapheresis. For each donor, CD4 naive and CD4 memory were each given three plates, CD8 naive was given two plates, and CD8 memory was given one plate.

Broader findings and caveats from the paper: Pairwise subsampling led to the expectation that sequencing depth would affect the degree of clonotype sharing among donors. Compared with non-shared clonotypes, clonotypes shared by all four sorted-subset donors had higher generation probabilities. Naive subsets generally had larger estimated clonotype richness than memory subsets did. Sampling was limited to blood, and TCR repertoires in tissue likely differ from TCR repertoires in blood. Even with the large sequencing depth, rarefaction of the sorted-subset datasets indicated that sequencing was incomplete. When a handful of donors were compared, the shared fraction of clonotypes was around 5% for naive CD4, 3% to 4% for naive CD8, more than 2% for memory CD4, and 0.4% for memory CD8. Because the study included only a small number of donors, the genetic and exposure-history diversity represented was limited.

The CDR3 spans 16 residues, from the cysteine through the phenylalanine. The kept DNA is CDR3 alone, 48 bases in frame from the first base. Unmatched junction bases come to 9, with V trimmed by 5 bases and J by 5 bases. CDR1 SGHTA and CDR2 FQGNSA are derived from the germline V gene. Donors were healthy HIV-negative adults with no recently reported acute infections or vaccinations. All donors were Caucasian adults living in Nashville, Tennessee, USA. Magnetic negative selection was used to enrich CD4+ T cells, after which naive cells were positively selected on CD45RA and the negative fraction became the memory subset. Blood was obtained by leukapheresis, after which PBMCs were separated by Ficoll-Histopaque density gradient centrifugation and cryopreserved in liquid nitrogen vapor phase. Analytical flow cytometry was used to check the purity and quantity of every magnetically sorted T cell population. Genomic DNA was isolated from every sorted fraction and measured by UV absorbance on a Nanodrop 2000c.

This chain joins TRBV7-2 to TRBJ2-3; 11 bases in the middle match TRBD2. The sequence derives from a man aged 18 to 29 in good health. The sequenced material came from naive CD4+ T cells sorted from blood. Reading the label with the study, this specimen's cell subset or site is: CD45RA+ positively selected. The CDR3 has the sequence CASSPGVAGGVDTQYF. The DNA sequence reads TGTGCCAGCAGCCCGGGGGTAGCGGGAGGGGTAGATACGCAGTATTTT.